The clone carrying this T cell receptor beta chain has only a few counts. The germline gives CDR1 SGHRS, CDR2 YFSETQ. V trimming: 7 bases; J trimming: 0 bases; junction bases outside the gene matches: 3. The CDR3 sequence is 15 residues long. The sample originates from a study of blood T cell repertoires in COVID-19. Looking at the study overall: The study drew acute and convalescent COVID-19 samples from the United States, Italy and Spain. T cells, B-cell-depleted T cells, or PBMCs provided the cDNA or gDNA that served as material.

Original processing notes: Amplification of reference gene primers provided the estimated nucleated cell counts. TCRdb's copy holds only in-frame clones and misses some; the assay was immunoSEQ multiplex PCR. The D gene and trimming were derived from the DNA, and the V and J assignments and clone size from that table. Among under 300,000 clones listed, roughly 82% were seen once. The specimen was peripheral blood. This sequence was found in a woman older than 75 with active or convalescent COVID-19. This chain connects TRBV5-1 to TRBJ2-2; 10 bases are a match to TRBD2. CDR3 coding DNA: TGCGCCAGCTTTAGCGGGGGGTCGAACACCGGGGAGCTGTTTTTT. This gives the protein CASFSGGSNTGELFF.